Listed below are T cell receptor beta chains from one sample, sequenced in a study of OX40 agonist ivuxolimab in advanced cancers. Profiling relied on immunoSEQ multiplex PCR, and the TCRdb table lists in-frame clones only, not all of them. The table records 25,000 to 35,000 clones, roughly 83% of them present only once. The sample in question was CD4+ or CD8+ T cells sorted from blood, obtained in a trial of the OX40 agonist ivuxolimab. The source is an adult with an advanced solid tumor such as melanoma, head and neck, liver or kidney cancer. Both conserved end residues are part of each CDR3. A D gene is named only where the DNA matches it firmly. Expanded clones are given a class, and other clones once, few, many or no size at all.

j_call clone_size v_call d_call cdr3_aa cdr3_nt
TRBJ1-1 - TRBV4-1 TRBD1 CASVGTGGTNTEAFF TGCGCCAGCGTGGGGACAGGGGGAACGAACACTGAAGCTTTCTTT
TRBJ2-5 - TRBV4-1 - CASSQAYGSSAQYF TGCGCCAGCAGCCAAGCTTACGGCAGCTCGGCCCAGTACTTC
TRBJ2-5 once TRBV5-1 TRBD2 CASNDASSGGAETQYF TGCGCCAGCAACGATGCTTCTAGCGGGGGGGCGGAGACCCAGTACTTC
TRBJ2-2 - TRBV30 TRBD1 CAWRDRQNTGELFF TGTGCCTGGCGGGACAGACAGAACACCGGGGAGCTGTTTTTT
TRBJ2-3 - TRBV5-1 TRBD2 CASSRSGGGTDTQYF TGCGCCAGCAGCCGTAGCGGGGGAGGGACAGATACGCAGTATTTT
TRBJ1-4 - TRBV10-2 - CASSESGSGTRLFF TGCGCCAGCAGTGAGTCGGGATCCGGGACGAGACTGTTTTTT
TRBJ2-5 - TRBV30 - CAWSVGGGEETQYF TGTGCCTGGAGTGTCGGCGGGGGCGAAGAGACCCAGTACTTC
TRBJ1-2 - TRBV10-3 - CAISESIRGDSGYTF TGTGCCATCAGTGAGTCGATCCGGGGGGACTCTGGCTACACCTTC
TRBJ2-5 - TRBV5-3 - CARSHGTDQETQYF TGTGCCAGAAGCCACGGGACGGACCAAGAGACCCAGTACTTC
TRBJ1-5 - TRBV28 - CAGRVAGGGNQPQHF TGTGCCGGAAGAGTGGCGGGAGGGGGCAATCAGCCCCAGCATTTT
TRBJ1-1 - TRBV30 - CAWIRGNSAEAFF TGTGCCTGGATAAGGGGGAACAGCGCTGAAGCTTTCTTT
TRBJ2-7 few TRBV5-6 - CASSLGGQHYEQYF TGTGCCAGCAGCTTGGGGGGACAACACTACGAGCAGTACTTC
TRBJ2-3 few TRBV2 TRBD1 CASSEALGQGGGTDTQYF TGTGCCAGCAGTGAAGCGTTGGGACAGGGCGGAGGCACAGATACGCAGTATTTT
TRBJ2-3 - TRBV6-5 TRBD1 CASSYSVDRRDTQYF TGTGCCAGCAGTTACTCAGTGGACAGGCGAGATACGCAGTATTTT
TRBJ2-7 few TRBV7-2 - CASSDQGVGVLSEQYF TGTGCCAGCAGCGACCAGGGAGTGGGAGTCTTGAGCGAGCAGTACTTC
TRBJ2-2 - TRBV7-6 - CASMTTGELFF TGTGCCAGCATGACTACCGGGGAGCTGTTTTTT
TRBJ1-5 - TRBV6-4 - CASSEGSSRGPQHF TGTGCCAGCAGTGAAGGGTCCTCGAGGGGGCCCCAGCATTTT
TRBJ2-3 - TRBV29-1 - CSVEGPMGGQDTQYF TGCAGCGTTGAGGGTCCTATGGGGGGGCAAGATACGCAGTATTTT
TRBJ1-4 - TRBV19 - CASSTDRISNEKLFF TGTGCCAGTAGTACCGACCGAATTTCGAATGAAAAACTGTTTTTT
TRBJ2-3 once TRBV18 - CASSRSGTTQGTQYF TGTGCCAGCTCACGATCCGGGACCACCCAGGGTACGCAGTATTTT
TRBJ1-1 - TRBV25-1 - CASSDYTEAFF TGTGCCAGCAGTGACTATACTGAAGCTTTCTTT
TRBJ1-6 - TRBV9 TRBD1 CASNPRDRGSSYNSPLHF TGTGCCAGCAACCCGAGGGACAGGGGAAGCTCCTATAATTCACCCCTCCACTTT
TRBJ1-1 - TRBV28 - CASSSPGAAFF TGTGCCAGCAGTTCGCCGGGGGCAGCTTTCTTT
TRBJ1-6 - TRBV18 - CASSRESYNSPLHF TGTGCCAGCTCAAGGGAATCCTATAATTCACCCCTCCACTTT
TRBJ1-1 - TRBV27 - CASGPGTLNTEAFF TGTGCCAGCGGCCCCGGGACACTGAACACTGAAGCTTTCTTT
TRBJ1-2 once TRBV29-1 - CSVVEDSNYGYTF TGCAGCGTTGTCGAAGACTCTAACTATGGCTACACCTTC
TRBJ2-7 - TRBV7-9 - CASSPEYEQYF TGTGCCAGCAGCCCTGAATACGAGCAGTACTTC
TRBJ2-3 - TRBV27 TRBD1 CASSFFPTGTSRTDTQYF TGTGCCAGCAGTTTTTTCCCGACAGGGACCAGTAGGACAGATACGCAGTATTTT
TRBJ2-7 - TRBV19 TRBD1 CASSTTGTGTNEQYF TGTGCCAGTAGTACGACCGGGACAGGGACGAATGAGCAGTACTTC
TRBJ2-4 - TRBV6-1 - CASRGRLENIQYF TGTGCCAGCAGGGGGCGGCTTGAAAACATTCAGTACTTC
TRBJ1-1 - TRBV6-1 - CASSVTGNTEAFF TGTGCCAGCAGTGTGACAGGGAACACTGAAGCTTTCTTT
TRBJ1-1 few TRBV27 TRBD1 CASNRQGPNTEAFF TGTGCCAGCAACCGACAGGGACCGAACACTGAAGCTTTCTTT
TRBJ2-3 - TRBV11-1 TRBD2 CASSLEVAGSYTDTQYF TGTGCCAGCAGCTTAGAAGTAGCGGGGAGTTACACAGATACGCAGTATTTT
TRBJ2-1 - TRBV2 TRBD1 CASGDRVYNEQFF TGTGCCAGCGGGGACAGGGTCTACAATGAGCAGTTCTTC
TRBJ1-1 - TRBV5-6 - CASSLSYTEAFF TGTGCCAGCAGCTTGTCCTACACTGAAGCTTTCTTT
TRBJ2-2 - TRBV27 TRBD1 CASGTGATGELFF TGTGCCAGCGGGACAGGGGCAACCGGGGAGCTGTTTTTT
TRBJ2-5 - TRBV30 - CAWNRGGIQETQYF TGTGCCTGGAATCGTGGAGGTATCCAAGAGACCCAGTACTTC
TRBJ2-1 - TRBV5-6 - CASSLSTDSSYNEQFF TGTGCCAGCAGCTTGTCGACTGATAGCTCCTACAATGAGCAGTTCTTC
TRBJ1-2 once TRBV9 - CASSVDPDWGYGYTF TGTGCCAGCAGCGTAGACCCCGATTGGGGCTATGGCTACACCTTC
TRBJ2-3 - TRBV30 - CAWSVRGVGADTQYF TGTGCCTGGAGTGTACGGGGAGTAGGAGCAGATACGCAGTATTTT
TRBJ2-5 - TRBV9 TRBD2 CASSASGGAQETQYF TGTGCCAGCAGCGCGAGCGGGGGGGCCCAAGAGACCCAGTACTTC
TRBJ2-1 once TRBV7-7 - CASSLSLNNEQFF TGTGCCAGCAGCTTGAGCCTTAACAATGAGCAGTTCTTC
TRBJ2-7 - TRBV29-1 - CSVVWDEQYF TGCAGCGTTGTATGGGACGAGCAGTACTTC
TRBJ1-1 - TRBV5-4 - CASSGSMGTEAFF TGTGCCAGCAGCGGTTCGATGGGGACTGAAGCTTTCTTT
TRBJ2-3 - TRBV19 TRBD2 CASGPAGGLTDTQYF TGTGCCAGTGGACCCGCGGGGGGCCTCACAGATACGCAGTATTTT
TRBJ1-2 - TRBV5-8 TRBD1 CASSLAYGTGYSGYTF TGTGCCAGCAGCTTGGCCTACGGGACAGGGTATTCTGGCTACACCTTC